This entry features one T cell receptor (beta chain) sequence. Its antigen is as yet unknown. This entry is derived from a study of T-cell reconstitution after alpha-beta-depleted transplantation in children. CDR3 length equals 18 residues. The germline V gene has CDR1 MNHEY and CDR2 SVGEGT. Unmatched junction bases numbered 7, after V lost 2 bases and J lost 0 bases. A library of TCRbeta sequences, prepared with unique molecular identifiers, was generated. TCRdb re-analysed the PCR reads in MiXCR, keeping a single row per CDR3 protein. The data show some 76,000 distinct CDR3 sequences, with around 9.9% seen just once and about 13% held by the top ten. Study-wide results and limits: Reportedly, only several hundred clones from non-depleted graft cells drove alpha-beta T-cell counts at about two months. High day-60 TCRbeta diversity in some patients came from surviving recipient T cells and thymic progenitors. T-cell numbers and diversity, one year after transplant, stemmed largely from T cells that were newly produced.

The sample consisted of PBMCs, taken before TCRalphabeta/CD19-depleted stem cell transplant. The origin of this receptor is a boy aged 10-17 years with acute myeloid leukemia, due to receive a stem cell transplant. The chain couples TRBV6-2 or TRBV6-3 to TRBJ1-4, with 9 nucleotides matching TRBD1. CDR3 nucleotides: TGTGCCAGCAGTTACGACCGGGACAGGGACGCAACTAATGAAAAACTGTTTTTT. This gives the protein CASSYDRDRDATNEKLFF.